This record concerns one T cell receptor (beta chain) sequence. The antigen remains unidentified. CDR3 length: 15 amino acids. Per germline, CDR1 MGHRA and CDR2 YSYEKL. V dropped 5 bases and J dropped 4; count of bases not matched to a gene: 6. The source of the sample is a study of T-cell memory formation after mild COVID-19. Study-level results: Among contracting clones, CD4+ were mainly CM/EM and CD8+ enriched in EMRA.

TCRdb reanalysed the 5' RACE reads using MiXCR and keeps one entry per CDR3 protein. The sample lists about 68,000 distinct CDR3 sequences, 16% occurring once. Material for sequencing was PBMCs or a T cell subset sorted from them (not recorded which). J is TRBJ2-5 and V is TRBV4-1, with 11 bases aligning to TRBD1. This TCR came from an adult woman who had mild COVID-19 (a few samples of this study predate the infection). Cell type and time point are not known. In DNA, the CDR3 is TGCGCCAGCAGCTTCGGACAGGGGGCGTCAGAGACCCAGTACTTC. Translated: CASSFGQGASETQYF.